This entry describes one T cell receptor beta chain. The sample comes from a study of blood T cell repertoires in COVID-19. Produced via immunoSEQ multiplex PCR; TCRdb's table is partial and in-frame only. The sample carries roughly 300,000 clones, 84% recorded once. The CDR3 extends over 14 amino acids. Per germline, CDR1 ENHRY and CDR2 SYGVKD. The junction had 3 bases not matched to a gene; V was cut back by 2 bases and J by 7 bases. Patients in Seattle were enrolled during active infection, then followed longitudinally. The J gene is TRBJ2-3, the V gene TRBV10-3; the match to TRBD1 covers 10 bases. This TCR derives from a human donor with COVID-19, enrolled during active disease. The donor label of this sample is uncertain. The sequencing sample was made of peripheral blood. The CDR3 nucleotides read TGTGCCATCAGTGAGCGACAGGGGGCGAATACGCAGTATTTT. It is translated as CAISERQGANTQYF.